Sequencing of this T cell receptor beta chain was carried out in a study of cytomegalovirus exposure and HLA in healthy donors. Comment on this clone: Its antigen is undetermined.

Points from the study as a whole: Cytomegalovirus-associated TCR beta chains were listed, numbering more than 150.

Measured with immunoSEQ multiplex PCR; TCRdb has only the in-frame clones, and not every one. The sample contains some 240,000 clones, around four fifths of which appear only once. The CDR3 spans 15 residues. The V end lost 1 base, the J end lost 1 base, and 6 bases lay between the germline ends. CDR1 is SGHRS and CDR2 is YFSETQ in the germline V gene. The sequenced material came from PBMCs. The sequence derives from a woman between 18 and 29 years old in good health and CMV-seronegative. The chain couples TRBV5-1 to TRBJ2-6; no reliable D call. CDR3 amino acids: CASSLQTSGANVLTF. The CDR3 coding sequence is TGCGCCAGCAGCTTGCAGACTTCTGGGGCCAACGTCCTGACTTTC.